The entry below gives a single T cell receptor (beta chain) sequence along with its context. The antigen is undetermined. Among the donors, all were healthy bone marrow donors. The sample originates from a study of cytomegalovirus exposure and HLA in healthy donors. Study at large: A prior study identified 110 million or so unique TCR beta sequences from 190 million or so T cells. Unique TCRs from HLA-typed donors, roughly 87 million of them, were held in an early data release. Study-wide results and limits: Excluded were some V segments that proved indistinguishable, including TRBV6-2 and TRBV6-3.

The PCR employed 60 Vbeta primers together with 13 Jbeta primers. Method: immunoSEQ multiplex PCR; TCRdb's copy keeps in-frame clones and lacks some. The sample yields almost 200,000 clones, around 79% seen once. J was trimmed by 2 bases and V by 2 bases; bases with no gene match: 9. Germline V CDR1 and CDR2: SGHVS, FQNEAQ. The CDR3 is 17 amino acids. The chain combines TRBV7-8 with TRBJ2-1; 7 bases map to TRBD2. The sequenced sample was PBMCs. The clonotype originates from a woman in her twenties or thirties in good health and CMV-seropositive. The CDR3, as DNA: TGTGCCAGCAGCTTAAAAGCCACGGGGGGTACCTACAATGAGCAGTTCTTC. It specifies CASSLKATGGTYNEQFF.